This T cell receptor (beta chain) was observed in a study of control samples from healthy donors and cancer patients. CDR3 size: 13 residues. The germline gives CDR1 ENHRY, CDR2 SYGVKD. Trimming took 10 bases from V and 2 from J; bases not matched to a gene: 4. Assay: immunoSEQ multiplex PCR; the TCRdb copy retains only in-frame clones and omits some. Seen here are around 170,000 clones, nearly 90% observed once, and the top ten hold roughly 1.3%. V usage is TRBV10-3 and J usage is TRBJ1-5; TRBD1 matches at 8 bases. Sequencing was done on a sample of blood. This sequence was found in a woman in her forties or fifties in good health. The CDR3 DNA sequence: TGTGCCACCTCGGACAGGGGCAATCAGCCCCAGCATTTT. Its translation: CATSDRGNQPQHF.